The 32 T cell receptor beta chains below all came from one sample that was sequenced in a study of T-cell reconstitution after alpha-beta-depleted transplantation in children. Molecular barcoding with unique molecular identifiers was used for the TCRbeta library. TCRdb re-called the PCR reads with MiXCR, one entry per CDR3 protein. The repertoire holds hundreds of thousands of distinct CDR3 sequences, with roughly 17% as singletons. Sequenced material: PBMCs from the stem cell graft donor, taken from the stem cell graft. The source is a human donor who donated a stem cell graft to a child with acute myeloid leukemia.

This chain uses TRBV3-1 with TRBJ2-2; 9 bases align to TRBD1. The germline gives CDR1 LGHDT, CDR2 YNNKEL (reference sequence). V dropped 7 bases and J dropped 4; count of bases not matched to a gene: 10. The CDR3 covers 16 residues. The CDR3 here is CASNRAGQGPTGELFF. In DNA form, the CDR3 reads TGTGCCAGCAACAGGGCTGGACAGGGGCCCACCGGGGAGCTGTTTTTT.

This clonotype was detected ten times or more. The rearrangement uses TRBV11-2 and TRBJ1-6; the D is unclear. Germline V gene data show CDR1 as SGHAT and CDR2 as FQNNGV. V shed 4 bases and J shed 10 bases, with 11 bases lying between them. This CDR3 has 13 amino acids. The CDR3 nucleotides read TGTGCCAGCAGCTCTTCGATCCGATCACCCCTCCACTTT. It codes for CASSSSIRSPLHF.

This clonotype was picked up many times. The chain uses TRBV29-1 and TRBJ2-7; D is tentatively TRBD1 or TRBD2 (5 bases each). Germline V gene data show CDR1 as SQVTM and CDR2 as ANQGSEA. The ends were cut back, 2 bases at V and 7 bases at J, with 12 bases in the middle. The CDR3 is made up of 12 amino acids. CDR3 sequence (DNA): TGCAGCGTTGAATTGGGAGCAGGGGAGCAGTACTTC. Encoded protein: CSVELGAGEQYF.

About this clonotype itself: A much larger clone lies a single base off, so this may be a read error. The chain recombines TRBV20-1 with TRBJ1-1, with D possibly being TRBD1 (5 bases). The germline V and J ends were trimmed by 0 bases and 11 bases, with 22 bases remaining between them. The CDR3 has 15 amino acids. The germline V gene has CDR1 DFQATT and CDR2 SNEGSKA (reference sequence). CDR3 coding DNA: TGCAGTGCTAGAGATTGGCGGGCCGTCCTGGGGGACGCTTTCTTT. As protein: CSARDWRAVLGDAFF.

This chain joins TRBV20-1 and TRBJ1-5; no clear D gene. Germline CDR1 reads DFQATT; CDR2 reads SNEGSKA (reference sequence). This CDR3 contains 16 residues. V was shortened by 0 bases and J by 0 bases, with 12 bases between the two germline ends. The CDR3: CSARDWADHSNQPQHF. CDR3 bases: TGCAGTGCTAGAGATTGGGCAGACCATAGCAATCAGCCCCAGCATTTT.

This clonotype was counted between two and nine times. The chain has TRBV7-2 and TRBJ2-5, with TRBD1 matching over 8 bases. The CDR3 runs to 13 residues. V lost 2 bases, J lost 6 bases, and 2 bases stayed unmatched. The germline CDR1 and CDR2 sequences are SGHTA and FQGNSA. The CDR3 reads CASSLTGGKTQYF. CDR3 nucleotide sequence: TGTGCCAGCAGCTTAACAGGGGGAAAGACCCAGTACTTC.

This clonotype occurred many times. The gene calls are TRBV20-1 and TRBJ2-2; the match to TRBD2 covers 7 bases. Germline-derived CDR1 and CDR2 are DFQATT and SNEGSKA (reference sequence). The CDR3 runs to 13 residues. The CDR3 region is CTVGLANTGELFF. Written as DNA, the CDR3 is TGCACCGTCGGACTAGCGAACACCGGGGAGCTGTTTTTT.

J is TRBJ2-3 and V is TRBV20-1; 8 nucleotides match TRBD2. The germline V gene has CDR1 DFQATT and CDR2 SNEGSKA (reference sequence). Trimming removed 6 bases from V and 2 bases from J; junction bases left unmatched: 10. The CDR3 loop spans 15 amino acids. The CDR3: CSAPGGDWLTDTQYF. The CDR3 DNA follows: TGCAGTGCCCCGGGGGGGGACTGGCTCACAGATACGCAGTATTTT.

This clonotype was counted ten times or more. The chain recombines TRBV6-5 with TRBJ2-3; weak D call: TRBD1 (6 bases). CDR3 length: 15 residues. The germline gives CDR1 MNHEY, CDR2 SVGAGI. Trimming removed 2 bases from V and 5 bases from J, with 14 bases in between. CDR3 coding DNA: TGTGCCAGCAGTTACGCACGAGGGGGTGGAGATACGCAGTATTTT. Amino acid sequence: CASSYARGGGDTQYF.

This clonotype was detected many times. The V gene is TRBV27, the J gene TRBJ1-2; the match to TRBD1 covers 7 bases. The CDR3 length is 13 residues. Unmatched junction bases numbered 9, after V lost 6 bases and J lost 8 bases. Germline V gene lookup returns CDR1 MNHEY and CDR2 SMNVEV (reference sequence). Here the CDR3 reads CASRPTGLSGYTF. As DNA, the CDR3 is TGTGCCAGCAGGCCGACAGGGTTGAGCGGCTACACCTTC.

At least ten counts were recorded for this clonotype. Here the CDR3 reads CASSLVPATMDEQFF. CDR3 DNA sequence: TGTGCCAGCAGCTTAGTGCCAGCGACGATGGATGAGCAGTTCTTC. The V gene is TRBV7-9, the J gene TRBJ2-1; D is unclear. The germline V gene has CDR1 SEHNR and CDR2 FQNEAQ (reference sequence). The CDR3 sequence is 15 residues long. Trimming shortened V by 1 base and J by 8 bases, and 15 bases separated the two germline ends.

This clonotype was observed a handful of times. The chain is built from TRBV3-1 and TRBJ2-2; 8 nucleotides align to TRBD2. With V trimmed by 0 bases and J by 0 bases, 15 bases remained unmatched. The CDR3 sequence is 21 residues long. In germline, CDR1 is LGHDT, CDR2 YNNKEL (reference sequence). CDR3 region: CASSQDRVTPNSGANTGELFF. DNA of the CDR3: TGTGCCAGCAGCCAAGACCGAGTAACACCAAATAGCGGGGCGAACACCGGGGAGCTGTTTTTT.

This clonotype was observed many times. The CDR3 nucleotides are TGTGCCAGCAGTTACTCGACCGCTCCCCCAGAAGCTTTCTTT. Translating gives CASSYSTAPPEAFF. This chain joins TRBV6-5 and TRBJ1-1, with D unclear. Trimming pared 0 bases from V and 8 bases from J, leaving 13 bases between. Per germline, CDR1 MNHEY and CDR2 SVGAGI. The CDR3 contains 14 residues.

This clonotype was seen ten or more times. The CDR3 spells CSVRAVGETQYF. As DNA, the CDR3 is TGCAGTGTAAGGGCGGTGGGGGAGACCCAGTACTTC. The rearrangement links TRBV20-1 to TRBJ2-5; unclear D gene. CDR3 length: 12 amino acids. Trimming removed 7 bases at V and 5 bases at J, with 14 bases between. Germline V gene lookup returns CDR1 DFQATT and CDR2 SNEGSKA (reference sequence).

Regarding this clonotype: Since a much larger clone is just one base distant, this may be a read error. The chain is built from TRBV6-5 and TRBJ2-7; the D is unclear. CDR1 is MNHEY, CDR2 SVGAGI, per germline. V was trimmed by 0 bases and J by 6 bases, leaving 18 bases between them. The CDR3 is 16 amino acids. CDR3 DNA: TGTGCCAGCAGTTACTCCAAGGCCACAGTGGTTGGCGAGCAGTACGTC. This gives the protein CASSYSKATVVGEQYV.

The genes are TRBV5-1 and TRBJ2-7, with 8 bases lining up with TRBD1. J was trimmed by 0 bases and V by 6 bases; bases with no gene match: 5. Per germline, CDR1 SGHRS and CDR2 YFSETQ. The CDR3 runs to 14 residues. For the CDR3, the DNA is TGCGCCAGCAAGTATGGACAGGGCTCCTACGAGCAGTACTTC. Encoded protein: CASKYGQGSYEQYF.

The chain carries TRBV7-9 and TRBJ2-1; D not certain. CDR1 SEHNR and CDR2 FQNEAQ come from the germline V gene (reference sequence). V dropped 5 bases and J dropped 9 bases, with 8 bases sitting between them. The CDR3 totals 11 residues. The CDR3 sequence is CASSPQTEQFF. The CDR3 bases are TGTGCCAGCAGCCCCCAGACTGAGCAGTTCTTC.

This chain joins TRBV29-1 and TRBJ1-2; D ambiguous. V dropped 2 bases and J dropped 3 bases, with 7 bases sitting between them. The germline V gene has CDR1 SQVTM and CDR2 ANQGSEA. The CDR3 has 12 amino acids. CDR3 nucleotides: TGCAGCGTTGAACAGACACACTATGGCTACACCTTC. This translates into CSVEQTHYGYTF.

This clonotype was counted at least ten times. The rearrangement joins TRBV20-1 to TRBJ1-2; D is unresolved. The CDR3 consists of 12 residues. V lost 7 bases and J lost 2, with 11 bases in between. CDR1 DFQATT and CDR2 SNEGSKA come from the germline V gene (reference sequence). CDR3 nucleotides: TGCAGTGTCCTTAATTCCAACTATGGCTACACCTTC. Its translation is CSVLNSNYGYTF.

The CDR3 DNA follows: TGCAGTGCCAAGACAGGGTTCAGCGAAAAACTGTTTTTT. Its protein product is CSAKTGFSEKLFF. The chain has TRBV20-1 and TRBJ1-4; 7 bases fit TRBD1. Germline CDR1 reads DFQATT; CDR2 reads SNEGSKA (reference sequence). This CDR3 contains 13 residues. V was pared by 6 bases and J by 8 bases, with 9 bases of the junction left unmatched.

This clonotype was picked up many times. This chain connects TRBV11-2 to TRBJ2-3; 12 bases are a match to TRBD2. V dropped 5 bases and J dropped 0; count of bases not matched to a gene: 12. The CDR3 consists of 19 residues. Germline assignment: CDR1 SGHAT and CDR2 FQNNGV. CDR3 sequence reads: CASSTRTSGDLSSTDTQYF. The CDR3 DNA is TGTGCCAGCAGCACGAGGACTAGCGGGGACTTGTCTAGCACAGATACGCAGTATTTT.

The chain carries TRBV4-1 and TRBJ2-5; 9 nucleotides agree with TRBD2. The CDR3 length is 16 residues. CDR1 and CDR2 (germline): MGHRA, YSYEKL. Trimming removed 4 bases from V and 2 bases from J; junction bases left unmatched: 8. The CDR3 coding sequence is TGCGCCAGCAGCCCCGGAGGCGGGGGGGTTCAAGAGACCCAGTACTTC. Amino acid sequence: CASSPGGGGVQETQYF.

This chain links TRBV30 with TRBJ1-1; D unclear. In germline, CDR1 is GTSNPN, CDR2 SVGIG (reference sequence). This CDR3 comprises 12 residues. V dropped 1 base and J dropped 8 bases, with 11 bases sitting between them. DNA of the CDR3: TGTGCCTGGAGTGAGGTGTCAAGCGAAGCTTTCTTT. Translating gives CAWSEVSSEAFF.

The J gene is TRBJ1-5, the V gene TRBV25-1; maybe TRBD1 (5 bases). Germline V CDR1 and CDR2: MGHDK, SYGVNS. The ends were cut back, 1 base at V and 7 bases at J, with 11 bases in the middle. CDR3 size: 14 residues. The CDR3 sequence is CASSEFGGEQPQHF. Here the CDR3 DNA reads TGTGCCAGCAGTGAATTTGGGGGGGAGCAGCCCCAGCATTTT.

This chain connects TRBV20-1 to TRBJ1-1, with D hard to call. Germline CDR1 is DFQATT and CDR2 is SNEGSKA (reference sequence). Trimming took off 5 bases at V and 3 bases at J, with 13 bases between the two ends. CDR3 size: 13 residues. This CDR3 is CSAGVPKHTEAFF. DNA for the CDR3: TGCAGTGCTGGGGTCCCGAAGCACACTGAAGCTTTCTTT.

This clonotype was seen once. This chain links TRBV2 with TRBJ1-1, with TRBD1 as a possible D gene (5 bases). Deletions cut 10 bases from V and 3 bases from J, with 15 bases between. This CDR3 region has 13 residues. Germline-derived CDR1 and CDR2 are SNHLY and FYNNEI. The CDR3 DNA is TGTGCCAACGAGGCCCCGGGGGACACTGAAGCTTTCTTT. This gives the protein CANEAPGDTEAFF. Full variable domain (outside the CDR3, taken from reference TRBV2 and TRBJ1-1): EPEVTQTPSHQVTQMGQEVILRCVPISNHLYFYWYRQILGQKVEFLVSFYNNEISEKSEIFDDQFSVERPDGSNFTLKIRSTKLEDSAMYFCANEAPGDTEAFFGQGTRLTVV.

This clonotype was found many times. The chain has TRBV10-3 and TRBJ2-3; 7 bases map to TRBD1. V gave up 6 bases and J gave up 10 bases; unmatched junction bases: 16. Germline V gives CDR1 ENHRY, CDR2 SYGVKD. This CDR3 has 15 residues. The DNA for the CDR3 is TGTGCCATCAGCGTGACAGGGTTCCCCACGGATGCGCAGTATTTT. Its protein is CAISVTGFPTDAQYF.

This clonotype was detected ten times or more. This chain uses TRBV20-1 with TRBJ2-1, with D unclear. V lost 0 bases and J 11 bases, leaving 14 bases between the germline ends. In germline, CDR1 is DFQATT, CDR2 SNEGSKA (reference sequence). The CDR3 is 13 residues long. Here the CDR3 reads CSAREPPPGKQFF. CDR3 nucleotide sequence: TGCAGTGCTAGAGAACCCCCCCCTGGAAAGCAGTTCTTC.

In its sample, this clonotype was seen once. A much larger clone differs from this one at a single base, so this may be a read error. V is TRBV13 and J is TRBJ2-7; tentative D call: TRBD2 (6 bases). The germline V gene has CDR1 PRHDT and CDR2 FYEKMQ (reference sequence). The length of the CDR3 is 13 residues. CDR3 in DNA: TGTGCCAGCCAAAGGCTAGCGTCCTACGAGCAGTCCTTC. It codes for CASQRLASYEQSF.

This clonotype was detected many times. This rearrangement joins TRBV5-1 to TRBJ2-5; D gene ambiguous. The CDR3 is 12 amino acids. Germline-derived CDR1 and CDR2 are SGHRS and YFSETQ. The V and J ends lost 0 bases and 5 bases respectively, with 5 bases between them. The CDR3 here is CASSLETETQYF. In nucleotides, the CDR3 is TGCGCCAGCAGCTTGGAAACGGAGACCCAGTACTTC.

The chain uses TRBV6-4 and TRBJ1-4; D is possibly TRBD1 (6 bases). Germline CDR1 reads MRHNA; CDR2 reads SNTAGT. V lost 2 bases and J lost 8, with 21 bases in between. The CDR3 has 17 amino acids. CDR3 protein: CASSDPSAGRGREKLFF. The CDR3 DNA follows: TGTGCCAGCAGTGACCCCTCCGCAGGCAGGGGACGCGAAAAACTGTTTTTT.

This clonotype was seen only a few times. The chain recombines TRBV13 with TRBJ1-1; D perhaps matches TRBD1 (6 bases). The V end was cut by 3 bases, the J end by 1 base, with 12 bases between. Germline assignment: CDR1 PRHDT and CDR2 FYEKMQ (reference sequence). The CDR3 length is 15 residues. The CDR3 DNA reads TGTGCCAGCAGCTTCCAGGGGCCGTCGAACACTGAAGCTTTCTTT. Translated, it gives CASSFQGPSNTEAFF.